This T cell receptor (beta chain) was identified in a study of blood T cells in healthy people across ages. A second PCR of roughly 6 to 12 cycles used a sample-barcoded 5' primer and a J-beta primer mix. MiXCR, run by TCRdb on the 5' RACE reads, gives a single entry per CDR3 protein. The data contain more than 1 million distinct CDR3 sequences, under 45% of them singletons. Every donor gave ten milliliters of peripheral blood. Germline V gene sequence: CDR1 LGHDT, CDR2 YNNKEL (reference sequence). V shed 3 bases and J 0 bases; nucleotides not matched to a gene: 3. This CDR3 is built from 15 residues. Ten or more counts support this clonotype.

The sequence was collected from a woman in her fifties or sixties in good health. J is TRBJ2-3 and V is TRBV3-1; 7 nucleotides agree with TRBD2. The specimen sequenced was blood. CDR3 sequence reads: CASSQLAASTDTQYF. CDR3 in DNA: TGTGCCAGCAGCCAGCTAGCGGCTAGCACAGATACGCAGTATTTT.